The entry that follows covers one T cell receptor (beta chain) sequence. Its specificity is unknown. CDR1 is SNHLY and CDR2 is FYNNEI in the germline V gene. V lost 2 bases, J lost 4 bases, and 9 bases lay in between. The length of the CDR3 is 15 residues. These data belong to a study of T cell responses to AZD1222 COVID-19 vaccine. Study conclusions and caveats: A rise in Spike-specific TCR breadth and depth followed two AZD1222 doses.

Data came from immunoSEQ multiplex PCR; TCRdb stores just in-frame clones and leaves some out. The data hold approximately 99,000 clones, with nearly 90% observed a single time. The clonotype was recovered from an adult in good health. This specimen was peripheral blood, taken on day 0 of AZD1222 vaccination. The chain has TRBV2 and TRBJ1-6; the D is unclear. For the CDR3, the DNA is TGTGCCAGCAGTGAACGGGCCGGGTATAATTCACCCCTCCACTTT. It yields the protein CASSERAGYNSPLHF.